The entry below gives a single T cell receptor beta chain sequence along with its context. What it binds is unknown. The data were taken from a study of cytomegalovirus exposure and HLA in healthy donors. Across the whole study: Previous work identified roughly 110 million unique TCR beta sequences from around 200 million T cells.

In the PCR, 60 Vbeta and 13 Jbeta primers were used. Sequencing was performed with immunoSEQ multiplex PCR; in TCRdb, only in-frame clones are kept and a portion is missing. The sample consists of over 130,000 clones, under 90% of them appearing once. V dropped 0 bases and J dropped 6; count of bases not matched to a gene: 4. Germline values: CDR1 MNHNY, CDR2 SVGAGI (reference sequence). CDR3 length equals 15 residues. Study-wide results and caveats: Both high specificity and high sensitivity reportedly marked the classifier's diagnosis of cytomegalovirus status.

The chain is built from TRBV6-6 and TRBJ2-1; TRBD2 matches at 8 bases. Material for sequencing was PBMCs. This receptor was taken from a male donor in good health and CMV-seronegative. DNA of the CDR3: TGTGCCAGCAGTTACTCTGTCGGGGGGGTCAATGAGCAGTTCTTC. As protein: CASSYSVGGVNEQFF.